This T cell receptor (beta chain) is drawn from a study of T-cell reconstitution after alpha-beta-depleted transplantation in children. Whole-study results and caveats: Several hundred expanded graft clones reportedly gave rise to the alpha-beta T cells present about two months after transplant. By one year post-transplant, T-cell counts and diversity largely arose from T cells that were newly produced. Certain patients had high TCRbeta diversity at day 60, and it came from recipient T cells and thymic progenitors that survived.

The library targeted TCRbeta and was prepared with unique molecular identifiers. Each CDR3 protein is one row after TCRdb ran MiXCR on the PCR reads. The data show approximately 650,000 distinct CDR3 sequences, with about an eighth seen just once and roughly 0.77% held by the top ten. This clonotype has more than one count but fewer than ten. Antigen unknown. Looked up from germline, CDR1 is LGHNA and CDR2 is YNFKEQ. V was shortened by 9 bases and J by 5 bases, with 5 bases between the two germline ends. The CDR3 sequence is 9 residues long. The rearrangement links TRBV4-2 to TRBJ2-7; D call uncertain. The sequence was collected from a girl aged 2 to 9 with congenital amegakaryocytic thrombocytopenia, due to receive a stem cell transplant. Sample: PBMCs, taken before TCRalphabeta/CD19-depleted stem cell transplant. The CDR3 sequence is CARGNEQYF. CDR3 bases: TGTGCCAGGGGGAACGAGCAGTACTTC.